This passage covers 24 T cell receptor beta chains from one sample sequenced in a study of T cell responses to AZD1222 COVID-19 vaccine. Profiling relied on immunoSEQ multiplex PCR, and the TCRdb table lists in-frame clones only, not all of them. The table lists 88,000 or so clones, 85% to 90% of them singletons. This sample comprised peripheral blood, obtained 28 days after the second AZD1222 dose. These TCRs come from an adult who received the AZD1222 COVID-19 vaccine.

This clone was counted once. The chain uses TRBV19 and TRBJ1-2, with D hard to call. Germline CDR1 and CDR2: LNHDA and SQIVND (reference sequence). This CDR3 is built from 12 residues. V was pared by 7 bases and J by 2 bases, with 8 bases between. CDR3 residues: CASTHLNYGYTF. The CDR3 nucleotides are TGTGCCAGTACCCACCTGAACTATGGCTACACCTTC.

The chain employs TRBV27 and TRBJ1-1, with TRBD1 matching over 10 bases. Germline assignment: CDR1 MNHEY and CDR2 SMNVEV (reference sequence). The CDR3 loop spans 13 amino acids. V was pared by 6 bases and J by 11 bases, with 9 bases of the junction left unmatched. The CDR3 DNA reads TGTGCCAGCAGCCAATCCGGGACAGGGGTGGCTTTCTTT. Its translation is CASSQSGTGVAFF.

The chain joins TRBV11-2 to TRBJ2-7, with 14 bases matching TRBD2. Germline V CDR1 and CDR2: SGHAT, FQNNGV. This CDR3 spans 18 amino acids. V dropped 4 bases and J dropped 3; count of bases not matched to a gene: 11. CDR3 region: CASSSFSGLAGGRYEQYF. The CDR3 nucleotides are TGTGCCAGCAGCTCCTTTTCCGGACTAGCGGGGGGCCGCTACGAGCAGTACTTC.

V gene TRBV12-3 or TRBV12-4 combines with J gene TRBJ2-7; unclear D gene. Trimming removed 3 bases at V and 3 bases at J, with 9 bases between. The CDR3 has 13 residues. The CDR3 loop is CASSLSPNYEQYF. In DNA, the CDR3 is TGTGCCAGCAGTTTGAGTCCGAACTACGAGCAGTACTTC.

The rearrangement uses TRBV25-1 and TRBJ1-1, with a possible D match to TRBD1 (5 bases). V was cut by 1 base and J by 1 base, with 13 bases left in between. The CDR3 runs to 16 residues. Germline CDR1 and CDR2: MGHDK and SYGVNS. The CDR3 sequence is CASSELAGPENTEAFF. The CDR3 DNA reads TGTGCCAGCAGTGAATTGGCAGGGCCCGAGAACACTGAAGCTTTCTTT.

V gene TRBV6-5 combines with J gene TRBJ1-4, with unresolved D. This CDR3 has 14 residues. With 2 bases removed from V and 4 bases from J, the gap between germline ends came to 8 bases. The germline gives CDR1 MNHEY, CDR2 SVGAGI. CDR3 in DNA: TGTGCCAGCAGTTACATAGGGATTAATGAAAAACTGTTTTTT. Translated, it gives CASSYIGINEKLFF.

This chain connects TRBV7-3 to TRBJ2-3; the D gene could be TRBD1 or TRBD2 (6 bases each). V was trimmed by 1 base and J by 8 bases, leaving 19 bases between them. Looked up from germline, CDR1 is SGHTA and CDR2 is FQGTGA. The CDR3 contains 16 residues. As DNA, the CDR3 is TGTGCCAGCAGCTTAATTGCGGGGACATTGAGGGGTACGCAGTATTTT. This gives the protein CASSLIAGTLRGTQYF.

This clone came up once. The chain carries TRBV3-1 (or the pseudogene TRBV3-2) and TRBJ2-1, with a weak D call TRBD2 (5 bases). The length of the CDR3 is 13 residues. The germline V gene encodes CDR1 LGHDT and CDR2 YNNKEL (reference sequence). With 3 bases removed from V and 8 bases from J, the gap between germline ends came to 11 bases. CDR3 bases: TGTGCCAGCAGCCACCCTCACGGGGATGAGCAGTTCTTC. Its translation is CASSHPHGDEQFF.

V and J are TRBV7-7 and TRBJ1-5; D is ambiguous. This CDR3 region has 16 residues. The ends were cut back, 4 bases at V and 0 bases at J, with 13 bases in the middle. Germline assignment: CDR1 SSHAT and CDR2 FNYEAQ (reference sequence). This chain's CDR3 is CASSSGWSDSNQPQHF. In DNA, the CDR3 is TGTGCCAGCAGCTCAGGATGGTCCGATAGCAATCAGCCCCAGCATTTT.

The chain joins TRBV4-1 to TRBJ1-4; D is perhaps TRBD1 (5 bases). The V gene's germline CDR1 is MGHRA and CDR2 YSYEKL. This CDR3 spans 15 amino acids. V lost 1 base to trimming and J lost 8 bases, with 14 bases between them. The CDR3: CASSQVPGAREKLFF. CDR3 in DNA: TGCGCCAGCAGCCAAGTCCCCGGGGCTCGGGAAAAACTGTTTTTT.

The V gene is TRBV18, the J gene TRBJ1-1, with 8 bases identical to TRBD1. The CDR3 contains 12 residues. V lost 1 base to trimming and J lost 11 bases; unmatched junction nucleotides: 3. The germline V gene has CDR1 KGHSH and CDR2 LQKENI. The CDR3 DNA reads TGTGCCAGCTCACCACAGGACAGGGTGGCTTTCTTT. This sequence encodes CASSPQDRVAFF.

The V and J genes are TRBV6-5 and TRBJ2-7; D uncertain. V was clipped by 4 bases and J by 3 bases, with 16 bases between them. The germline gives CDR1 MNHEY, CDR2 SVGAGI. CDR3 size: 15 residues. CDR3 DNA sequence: TGTGCCAGCAGTTTATTCCTGTCTGGCCTCTACGAGCAGTACTTC. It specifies CASSLFLSGLYEQYF.

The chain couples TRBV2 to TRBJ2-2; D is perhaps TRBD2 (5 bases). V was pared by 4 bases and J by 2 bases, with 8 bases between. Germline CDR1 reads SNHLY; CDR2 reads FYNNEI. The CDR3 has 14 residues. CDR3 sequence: CASSGTGNTGELFF. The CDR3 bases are TGTGCCAGCAGTGGGACTGGTAACACCGGGGAGCTGTTTTTT.

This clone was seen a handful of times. In DNA form, the CDR3 reads TGCGCCAGCAGCCAACACCTTCGGGGGAATGAGCAGTTCTTC. Amino acids: CASSQHLRGNEQFF. This chain connects TRBV4-1 to TRBJ2-1; possibly TRBD2 for D (6 bases). The CDR3 sequence is 14 residues long. The germline CDR1 and CDR2 sequences are MGHRA and YSYEKL. Trimming took 2 bases from V and 7 from J, leaving 12 bases between them.

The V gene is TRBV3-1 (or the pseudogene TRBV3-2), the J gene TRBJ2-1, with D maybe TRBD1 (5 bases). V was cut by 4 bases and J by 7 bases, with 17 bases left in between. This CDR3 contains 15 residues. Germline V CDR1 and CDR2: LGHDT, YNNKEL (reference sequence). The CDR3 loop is CASSPLGASRNEQFF. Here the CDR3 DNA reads TGTGCCAGCAGCCCGCTTGGGGCCAGTAGGAATGAGCAGTTCTTC.

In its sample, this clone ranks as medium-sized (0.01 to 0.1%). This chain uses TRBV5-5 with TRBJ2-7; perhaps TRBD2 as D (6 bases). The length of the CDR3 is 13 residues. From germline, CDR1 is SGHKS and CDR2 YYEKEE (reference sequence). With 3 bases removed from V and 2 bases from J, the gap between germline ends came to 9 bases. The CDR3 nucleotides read TGTGCCAGCAGCTACAGGACTACCTACGAGCAGTACTTC. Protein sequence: CASSYRTTYEQYF. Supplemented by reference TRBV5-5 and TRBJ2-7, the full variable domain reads DAGVTQSPTHLIKTRGQQVTLRCSPISGHKSVSWYQQVLGQGPQFIFQYYEKEERGRGNFPDRFSARQFPNYSSELNVNALLLGDSALYLCASSYRTTYEQYFGPGTRLTVT.

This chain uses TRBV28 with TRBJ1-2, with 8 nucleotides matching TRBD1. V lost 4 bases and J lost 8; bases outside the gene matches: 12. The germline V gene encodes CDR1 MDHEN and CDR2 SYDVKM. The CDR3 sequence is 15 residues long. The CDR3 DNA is TGTGCCAGCAGTTCACCCGCAGGACAGGGCAACGGCTACACCTTC. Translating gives CASSSPAGQGNGYTF.

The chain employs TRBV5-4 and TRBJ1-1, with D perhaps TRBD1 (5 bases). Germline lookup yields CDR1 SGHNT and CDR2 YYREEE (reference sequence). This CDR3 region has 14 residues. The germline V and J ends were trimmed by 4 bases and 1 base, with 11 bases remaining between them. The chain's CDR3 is CASSRGEGNTEAFF. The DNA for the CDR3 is TGTGCCAGCAGCAGAGGGGAAGGGAACACTGAAGCTTTCTTT.

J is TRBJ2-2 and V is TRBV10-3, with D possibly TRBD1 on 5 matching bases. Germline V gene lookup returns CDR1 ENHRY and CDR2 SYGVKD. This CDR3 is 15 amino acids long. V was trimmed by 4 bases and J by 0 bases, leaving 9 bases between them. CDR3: CAISGGSTNTGELFF. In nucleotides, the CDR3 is TGTGCCATCAGTGGGGGCAGTACGAACACCGGGGAGCTGTTTTTT.

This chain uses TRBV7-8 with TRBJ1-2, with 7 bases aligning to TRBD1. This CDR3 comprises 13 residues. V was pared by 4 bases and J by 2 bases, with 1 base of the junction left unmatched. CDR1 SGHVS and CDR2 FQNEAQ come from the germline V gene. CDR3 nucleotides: TGTGCCAGCAGCTCGGGACAGAACTATGGCTACACCTTC. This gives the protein CASSSGQNYGYTF.

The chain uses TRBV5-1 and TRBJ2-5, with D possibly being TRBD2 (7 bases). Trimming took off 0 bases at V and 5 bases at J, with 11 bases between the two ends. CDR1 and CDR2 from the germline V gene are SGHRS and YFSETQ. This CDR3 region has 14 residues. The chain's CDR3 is CASSLAGGRETQYF. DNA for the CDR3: TGCGCCAGCAGCTTGGCGGGGGGCCGGGAGACCCAGTACTTC.

CDR3 nucleotide sequence: TGTGCCAGTAGCAGGGACAGGGTAAACTCAGATACGCAGTATTTT. Protein sequence: CASSRDRVNSDTQYF. V usage is TRBV19 and J usage is TRBJ2-3; 9 bases agree with TRBD1. V shed 6 bases and J 4 bases; nucleotides not matched to a gene: 8. Germline V gene lookup returns CDR1 LNHDA and CDR2 SQIVND (reference sequence). This CDR3 comprises 15 residues.

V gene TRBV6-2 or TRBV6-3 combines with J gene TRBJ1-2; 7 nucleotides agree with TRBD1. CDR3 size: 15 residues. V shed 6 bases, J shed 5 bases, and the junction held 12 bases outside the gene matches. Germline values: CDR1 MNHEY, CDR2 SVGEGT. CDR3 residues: CASSASPGQTYGYTF. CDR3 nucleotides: TGTGCCAGCAGCGCCTCCCCGGGACAGACATATGGCTACACCTTC.

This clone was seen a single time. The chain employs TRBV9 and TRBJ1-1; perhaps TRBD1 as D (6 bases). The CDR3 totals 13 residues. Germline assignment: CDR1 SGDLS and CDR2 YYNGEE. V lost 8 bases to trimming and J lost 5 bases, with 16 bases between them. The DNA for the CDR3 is TGTGCCAGTGGAAGGGAAAGGGGGACTGAAGCTTTCTTT. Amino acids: CASGRERGTEAFF. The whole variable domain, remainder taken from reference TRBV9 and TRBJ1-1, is DSGVTQTPKHLITATGQRVTLRCSPRSGDLSVYWYQQSLDQGLQFLIQYYNGEERAKGNILERFSAQQFPDLHSELNLSSLELGDSALYFCASGRERGTEAFFGQGTRLTVV.